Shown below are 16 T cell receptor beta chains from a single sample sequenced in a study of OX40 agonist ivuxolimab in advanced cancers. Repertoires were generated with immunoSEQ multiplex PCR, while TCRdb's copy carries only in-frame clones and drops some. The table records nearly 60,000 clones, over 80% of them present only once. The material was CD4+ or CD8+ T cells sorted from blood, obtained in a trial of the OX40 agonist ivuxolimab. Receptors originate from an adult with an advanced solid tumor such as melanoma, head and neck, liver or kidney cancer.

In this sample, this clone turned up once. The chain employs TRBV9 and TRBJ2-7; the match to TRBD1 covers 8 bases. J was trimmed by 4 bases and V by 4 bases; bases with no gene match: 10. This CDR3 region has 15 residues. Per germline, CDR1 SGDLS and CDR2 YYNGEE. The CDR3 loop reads CASSIGWTGLYEQYF. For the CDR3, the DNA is TGTGCCAGCAGCATAGGGTGGACAGGGTTATACGAGCAGTACTTC.

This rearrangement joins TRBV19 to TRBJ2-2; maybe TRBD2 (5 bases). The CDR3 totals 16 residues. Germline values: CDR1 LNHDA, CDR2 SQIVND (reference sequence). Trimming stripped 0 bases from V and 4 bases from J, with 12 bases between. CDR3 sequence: CASSIDRPGGTGELFF. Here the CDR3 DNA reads TGTGCCAGTAGTATAGATCGTCCTGGAGGCACCGGGGAGCTGTTTTTT.

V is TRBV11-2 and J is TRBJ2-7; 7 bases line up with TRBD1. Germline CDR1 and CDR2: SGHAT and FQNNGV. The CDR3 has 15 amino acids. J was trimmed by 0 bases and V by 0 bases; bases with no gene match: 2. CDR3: CASSLDGTDSYEQYF. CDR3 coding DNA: TGTGCCAGCAGCTTAGACGGGACAGACTCCTACGAGCAGTACTTC.

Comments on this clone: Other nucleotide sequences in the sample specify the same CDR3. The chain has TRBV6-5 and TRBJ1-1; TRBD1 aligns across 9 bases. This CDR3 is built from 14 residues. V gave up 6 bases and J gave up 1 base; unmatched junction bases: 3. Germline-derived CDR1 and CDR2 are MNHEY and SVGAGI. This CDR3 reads CASSRDRENTEAFF. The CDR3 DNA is TGTGCCAGCAGCCGGGACAGGGAGAACACTGAAGCTTTCTTT.

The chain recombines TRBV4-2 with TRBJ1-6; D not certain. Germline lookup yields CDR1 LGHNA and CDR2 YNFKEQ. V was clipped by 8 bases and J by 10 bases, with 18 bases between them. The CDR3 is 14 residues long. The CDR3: CASGVGINESPLHF. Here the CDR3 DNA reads TGTGCCAGCGGAGTTGGAATCAATGAGTCACCCCTCCACTTT.

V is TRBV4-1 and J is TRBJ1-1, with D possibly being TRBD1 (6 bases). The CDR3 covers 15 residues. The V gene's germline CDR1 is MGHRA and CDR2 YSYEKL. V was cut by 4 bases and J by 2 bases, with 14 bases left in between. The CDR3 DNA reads TGCGCCAGCAGCCCGTTGGACAGACTTAACACTGAAGCTTTCTTT. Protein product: CASSPLDRLNTEAFF.

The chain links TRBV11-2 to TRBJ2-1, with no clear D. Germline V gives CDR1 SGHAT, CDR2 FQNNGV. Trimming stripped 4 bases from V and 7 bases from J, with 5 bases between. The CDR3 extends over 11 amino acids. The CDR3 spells CASSSWNEQFF. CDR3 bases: TGTGCCAGCAGCTCTTGGAATGAGCAGTTCTTC. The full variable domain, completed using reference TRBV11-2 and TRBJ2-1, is EAGVAQSPRYKIIEKRQSVAFWCNPISGHATLYWYQQILGQGPKLLIQFQNNGVVDDSQLPKDRFSAERLKGVDSTLKIQPAKLEDSAVYLCASSSWNEQFFGPGTRLTVL.

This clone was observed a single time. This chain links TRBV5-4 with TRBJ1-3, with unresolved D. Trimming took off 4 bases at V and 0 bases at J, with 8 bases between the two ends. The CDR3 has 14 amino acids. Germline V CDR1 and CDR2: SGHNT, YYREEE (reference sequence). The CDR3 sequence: CASSLDYSGNTIYF. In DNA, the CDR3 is TGTGCCAGCAGCCTTGACTACTCTGGAAACACCATATATTTT.

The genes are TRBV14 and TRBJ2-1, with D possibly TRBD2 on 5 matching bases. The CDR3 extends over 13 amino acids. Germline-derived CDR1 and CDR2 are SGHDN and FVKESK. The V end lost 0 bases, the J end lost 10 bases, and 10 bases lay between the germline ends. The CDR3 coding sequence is TGTGCCAGCAGCCAAGAGAGGGCTTCGGAGCAGTTCTTC. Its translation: CASSQERASEQFF.

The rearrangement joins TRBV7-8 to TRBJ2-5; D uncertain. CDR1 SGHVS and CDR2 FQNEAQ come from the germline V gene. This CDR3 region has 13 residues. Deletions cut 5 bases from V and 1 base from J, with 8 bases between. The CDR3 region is CASSPGPQETQYF. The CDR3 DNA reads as TGTGCCAGCAGCCCCGGTCCCCAAGAGACCCAGTACTTC.

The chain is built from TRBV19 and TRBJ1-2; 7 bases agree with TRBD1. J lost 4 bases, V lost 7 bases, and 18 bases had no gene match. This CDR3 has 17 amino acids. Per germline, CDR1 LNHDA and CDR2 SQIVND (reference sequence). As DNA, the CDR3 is TGTGCCAGTAACCCCCGGACAGGCGACCTTGGCGGCTATGGCTACACCTTC. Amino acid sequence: CASNPRTGDLGGYGYTF. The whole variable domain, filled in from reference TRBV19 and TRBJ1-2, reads DGGITQSPKYLFRKEGQNVTLSCEQNLNHDAMYWYRQDPGQGLRLIYYSQIVNDFQKGDIAEGYSVSREKKESFPLTVTSAQKNPTAFYLCASNPRTGDLGGYGYTFGSGTRLTVV.

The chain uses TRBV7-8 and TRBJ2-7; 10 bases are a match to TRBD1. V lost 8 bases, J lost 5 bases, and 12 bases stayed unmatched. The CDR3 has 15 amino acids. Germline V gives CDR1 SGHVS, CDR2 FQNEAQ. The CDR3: CASLPGTGVRNEQYF. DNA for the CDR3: TGTGCCAGCCTCCCCGGGACAGGGGTTCGGAACGAGCAGTACTTC.

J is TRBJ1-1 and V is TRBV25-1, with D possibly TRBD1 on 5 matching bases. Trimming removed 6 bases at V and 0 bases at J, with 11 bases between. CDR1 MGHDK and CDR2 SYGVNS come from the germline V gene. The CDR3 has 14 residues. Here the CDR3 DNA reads TGTGCCAGCAGGGTGGGACGCATGAACACTGAAGCTTTCTTT. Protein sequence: CASRVGRMNTEAFF.

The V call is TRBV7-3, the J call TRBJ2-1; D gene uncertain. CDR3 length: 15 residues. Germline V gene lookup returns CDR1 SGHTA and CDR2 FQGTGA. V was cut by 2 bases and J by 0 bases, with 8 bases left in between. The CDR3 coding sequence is TGTGCCAGCAGCTTACGCGTAAGCTCCTACAATGAGCAGTTCTTC. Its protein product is CASSLRVSSYNEQFF.

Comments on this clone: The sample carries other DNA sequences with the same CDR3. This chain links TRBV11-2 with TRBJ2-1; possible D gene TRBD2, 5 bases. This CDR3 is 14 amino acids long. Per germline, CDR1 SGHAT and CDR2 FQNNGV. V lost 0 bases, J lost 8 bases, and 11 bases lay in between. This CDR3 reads CASSLDRGSDEQFF. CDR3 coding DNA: TGTGCCAGCAGCTTAGATCGGGGTAGTGATGAGCAGTTCTTC.

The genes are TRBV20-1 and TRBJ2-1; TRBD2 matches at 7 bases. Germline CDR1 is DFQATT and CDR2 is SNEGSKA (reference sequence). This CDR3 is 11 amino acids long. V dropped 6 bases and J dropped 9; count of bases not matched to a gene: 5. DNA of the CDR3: TGCAGTGCGGCGGGAGCTGTTGAGCAGTTCTTC. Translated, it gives CSAAGAVEQFF.